The table lists the clone carrying this T cell receptor (beta chain) with many counts. These data come from a study of CD8 T cells in ankylosing spondylitis. TCRdb used MiXCR to reprocess the 5' RACE reads, holding one entry per CDR3 protein. The sample holds approximately 25,000 distinct CDR3 sequences; just over 2.5% are singletons and the top ten take 7% to 8%. Sequencing used blood, either unsorted or a sorted T cell fraction (not recorded which). This clonotype was obtained from a female donor with ankylosing spondylitis or in good health (not recorded which).

The CDR3 DNA follows: TGTGCCAGCAGCGTAAGGGACATCCTGAGCTCTGGAAACACCATATATTTT. Translating it yields CASSVRDILSSGNTIYF. The chain combines TRBV9 with TRBJ1-3; possible D gene TRBD1, 6 bases. From germline, CDR1 is SGDLS and CDR2 YYNGEE. V gave up 1 base and J gave up 0 bases, with 14 bases separating them. CDR3 length equals 17 residues.